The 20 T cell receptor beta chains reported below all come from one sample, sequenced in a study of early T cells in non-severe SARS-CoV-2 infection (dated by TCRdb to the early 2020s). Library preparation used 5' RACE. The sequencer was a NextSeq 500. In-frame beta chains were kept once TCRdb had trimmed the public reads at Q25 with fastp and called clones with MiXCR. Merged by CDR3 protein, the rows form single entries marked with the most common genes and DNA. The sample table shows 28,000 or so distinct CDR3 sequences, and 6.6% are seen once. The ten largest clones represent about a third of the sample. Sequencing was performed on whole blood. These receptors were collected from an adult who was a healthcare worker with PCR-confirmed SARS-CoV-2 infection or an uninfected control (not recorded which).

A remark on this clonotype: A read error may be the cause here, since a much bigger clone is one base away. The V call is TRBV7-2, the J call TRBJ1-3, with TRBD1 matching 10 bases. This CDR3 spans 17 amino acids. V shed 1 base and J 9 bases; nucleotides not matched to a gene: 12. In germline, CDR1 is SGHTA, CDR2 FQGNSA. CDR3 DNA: TGTGCCAGCAGCTTAGGTTCCGGGACAGGGGCCAAGGGCACCATATATTTT. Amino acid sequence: CASSLGSGTGAKGTIYF.

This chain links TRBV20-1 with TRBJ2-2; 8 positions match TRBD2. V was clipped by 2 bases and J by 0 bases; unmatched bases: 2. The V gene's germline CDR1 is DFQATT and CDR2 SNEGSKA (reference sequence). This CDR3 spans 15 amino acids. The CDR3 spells CSARNSGTNTGELFF. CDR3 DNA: TGCAGTGCTAGAAATAGCGGGACGAACACCGGGGAGCTGTTTTTT.

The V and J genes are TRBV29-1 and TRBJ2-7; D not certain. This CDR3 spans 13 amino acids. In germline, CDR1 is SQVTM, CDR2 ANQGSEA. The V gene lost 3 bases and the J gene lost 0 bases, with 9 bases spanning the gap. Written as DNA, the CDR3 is TGCAGCGTTGAGGGGTCAAGCTCCTACGAGCAGTACTTC. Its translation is CSVEGSSSYEQYF.

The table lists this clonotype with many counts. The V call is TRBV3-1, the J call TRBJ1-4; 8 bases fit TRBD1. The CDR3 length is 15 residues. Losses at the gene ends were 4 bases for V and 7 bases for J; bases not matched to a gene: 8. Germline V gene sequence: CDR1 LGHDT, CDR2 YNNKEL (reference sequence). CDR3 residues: CASSRWPGGGEKLFF. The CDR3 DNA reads TGTGCCAGCAGCCGATGGCCAGGGGGCGGTGAAAAACTGTTTTTT. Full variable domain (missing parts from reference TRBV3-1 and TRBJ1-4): DTAVSQTPKYLVTQMGNDKSIKCEQNLGHDTMYWYKQDSKKFLKIMFSYNNKELIINETVPNRFSPKSPDKAHLNLHINSLELGDSAVYFCASSRWPGGGEKLFFGSGTQLSVL.

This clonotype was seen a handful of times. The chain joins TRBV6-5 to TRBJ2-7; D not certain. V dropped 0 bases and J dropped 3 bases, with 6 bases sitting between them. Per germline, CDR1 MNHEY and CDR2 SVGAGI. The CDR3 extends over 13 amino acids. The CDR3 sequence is CASSYSGNYEQYF. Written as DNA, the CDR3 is TGTGCCAGCAGTTACTCGGGCAACTACGAGCAGTACTTC.

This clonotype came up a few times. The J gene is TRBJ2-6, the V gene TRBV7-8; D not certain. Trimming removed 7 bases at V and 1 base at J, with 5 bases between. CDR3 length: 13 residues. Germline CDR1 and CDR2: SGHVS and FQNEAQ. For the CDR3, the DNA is TGTGCCAGCACTACGTCTGGGGCCAACGTCCTGACTTTC. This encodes CASTTSGANVLTF.

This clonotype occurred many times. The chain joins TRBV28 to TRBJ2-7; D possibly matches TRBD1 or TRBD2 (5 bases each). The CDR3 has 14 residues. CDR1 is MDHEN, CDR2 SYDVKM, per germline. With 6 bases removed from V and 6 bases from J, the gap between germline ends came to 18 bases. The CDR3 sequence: CASSPWDRLGEQYF. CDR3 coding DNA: TGTGCCAGCAGCCCCTGGGACCGCCTTGGCGAGCAGTACTTC.

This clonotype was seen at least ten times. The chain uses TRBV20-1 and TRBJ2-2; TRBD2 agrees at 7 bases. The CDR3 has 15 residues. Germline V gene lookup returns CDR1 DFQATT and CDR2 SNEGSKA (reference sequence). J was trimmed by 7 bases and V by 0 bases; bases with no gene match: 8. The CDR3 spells CSARDELASGGELFF. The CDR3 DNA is TGCAGTGCTAGAGATGAACTAGCGTCGGGCGGGGAGCTGTTTTTT.

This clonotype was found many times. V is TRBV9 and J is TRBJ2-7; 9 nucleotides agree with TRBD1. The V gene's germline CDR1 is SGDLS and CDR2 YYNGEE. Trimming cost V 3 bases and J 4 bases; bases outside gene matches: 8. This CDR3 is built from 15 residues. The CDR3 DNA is TGTGCCAGCAGCGCAACCCCGGGACAGGGTTACGAGCAGTACTTC. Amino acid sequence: CASSATPGQGYEQYF.

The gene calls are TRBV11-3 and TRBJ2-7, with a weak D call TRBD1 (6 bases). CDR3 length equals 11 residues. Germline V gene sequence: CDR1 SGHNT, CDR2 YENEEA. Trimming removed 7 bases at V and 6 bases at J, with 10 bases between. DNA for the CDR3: TGTGCCAGCACCACAGGGTCCGAGCAGTACTTC. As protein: CASTTGSEQYF.

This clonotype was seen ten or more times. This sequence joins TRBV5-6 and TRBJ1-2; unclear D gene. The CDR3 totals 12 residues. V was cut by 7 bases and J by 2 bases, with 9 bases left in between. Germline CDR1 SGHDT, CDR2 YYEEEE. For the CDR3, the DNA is TGTGCCAGCGGGGAGGTGAACTATGGCTACACCTTC. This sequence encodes CASGEVNYGYTF. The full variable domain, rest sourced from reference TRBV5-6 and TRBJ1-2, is DAGVTQSPTHLIKTRGQQVTLRCSPKSGHDTVSWYQQALGQGPQFIFQYYEEEERQRGNFPDRFSGHQFPNYSSELNVNALLLGDSALYLCASGEVNYGYTFGSGTRLTVV.

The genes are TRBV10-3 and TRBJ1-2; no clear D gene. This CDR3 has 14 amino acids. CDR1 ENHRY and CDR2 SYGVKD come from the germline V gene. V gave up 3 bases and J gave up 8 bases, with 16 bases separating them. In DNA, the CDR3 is TGTGCCATCAGTGACGGTGCACCGCTGGACGGCTACACCTTC. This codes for CAISDGAPLDGYTF.

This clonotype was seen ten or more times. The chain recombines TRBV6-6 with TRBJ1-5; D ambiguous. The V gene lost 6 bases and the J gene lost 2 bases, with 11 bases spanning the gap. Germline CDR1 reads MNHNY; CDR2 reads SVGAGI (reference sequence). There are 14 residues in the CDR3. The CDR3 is CASRGSLGNQPQHF. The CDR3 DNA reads TGTGCCAGCAGGGGGAGTTTAGGCAATCAGCCCCAGCATTTT.

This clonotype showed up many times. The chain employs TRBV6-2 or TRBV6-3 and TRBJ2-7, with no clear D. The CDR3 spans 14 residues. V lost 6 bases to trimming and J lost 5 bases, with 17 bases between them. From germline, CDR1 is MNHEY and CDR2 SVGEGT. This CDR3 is CASSRIWAENEQYF. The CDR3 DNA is TGTGCCAGCAGCCGTATTTGGGCTGAGAACGAGCAGTACTTC.

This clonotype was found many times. The CDR3 loop reads CASRPSGLAGISYNEQFF. The DNA of the CDR3 is TGTGCCAGCAGACCTTCGGGACTAGCGGGAATCTCCTACAATGAGCAGTTCTTC. The chain joins TRBV3-1 to TRBJ2-1; 13 bases align to TRBD2. The germline CDR1 and CDR2 sequences are LGHDT and YNNKEL (reference sequence). CDR3 length equals 18 residues. J gave up 0 bases and V 6 bases, and 8 bases lay outside the gene matches.

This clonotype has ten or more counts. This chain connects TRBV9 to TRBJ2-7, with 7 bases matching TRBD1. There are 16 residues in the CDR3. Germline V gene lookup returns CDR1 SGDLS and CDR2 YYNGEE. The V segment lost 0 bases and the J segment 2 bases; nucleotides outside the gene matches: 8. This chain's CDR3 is CASSVAGTVSPYEQYF. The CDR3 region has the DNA TGTGCCAGCAGCGTAGCCGGGACAGTCTCACCCTACGAGCAGTACTTC.

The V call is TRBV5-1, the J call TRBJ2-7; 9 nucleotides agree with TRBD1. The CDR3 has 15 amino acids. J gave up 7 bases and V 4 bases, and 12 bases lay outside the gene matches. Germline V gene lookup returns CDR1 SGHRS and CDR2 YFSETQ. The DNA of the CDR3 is TGCGCCAGCAGCGCCCAAGGGACAGGGCCTGGGGAGCAGTACTTC. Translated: CASSAQGTGPGEQYF.

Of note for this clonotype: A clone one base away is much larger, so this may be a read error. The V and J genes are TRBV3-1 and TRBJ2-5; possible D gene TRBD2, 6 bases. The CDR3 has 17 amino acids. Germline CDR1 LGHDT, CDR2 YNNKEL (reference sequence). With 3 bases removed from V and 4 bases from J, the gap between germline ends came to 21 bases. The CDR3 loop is CASSQGGLKLSRETQYF. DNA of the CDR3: TGTGCCAGCAGCCAGGGGGGTCTAAAACTGAGTCGAGAGACCCAGTACTTC.

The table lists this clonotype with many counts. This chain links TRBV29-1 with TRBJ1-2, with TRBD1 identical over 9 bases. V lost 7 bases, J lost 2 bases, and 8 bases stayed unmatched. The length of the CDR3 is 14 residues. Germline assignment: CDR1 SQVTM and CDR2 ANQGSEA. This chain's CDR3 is CSAGGTGRNYGYTF. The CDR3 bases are TGCAGCGCTGGGGGGACAGGGAGGAACTATGGCTACACCTTC.

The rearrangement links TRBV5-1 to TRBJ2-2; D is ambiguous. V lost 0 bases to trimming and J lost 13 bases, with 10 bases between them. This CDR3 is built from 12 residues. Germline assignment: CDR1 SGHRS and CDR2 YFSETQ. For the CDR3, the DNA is TGCGCCAGCAGCTTGGGCCACATGGGGCTGTTTTTT. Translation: CASSLGHMGLFF.